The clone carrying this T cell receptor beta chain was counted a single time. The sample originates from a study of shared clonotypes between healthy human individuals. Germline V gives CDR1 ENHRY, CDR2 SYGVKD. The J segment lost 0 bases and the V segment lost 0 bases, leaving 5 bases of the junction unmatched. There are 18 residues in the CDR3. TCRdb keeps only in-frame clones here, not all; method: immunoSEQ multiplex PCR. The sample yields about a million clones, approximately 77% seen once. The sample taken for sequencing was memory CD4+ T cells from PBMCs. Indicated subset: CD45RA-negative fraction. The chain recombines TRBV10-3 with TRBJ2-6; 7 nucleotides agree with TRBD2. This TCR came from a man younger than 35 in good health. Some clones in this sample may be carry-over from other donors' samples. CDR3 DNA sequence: TGTGCCATCAGTGAGTCCTTAGCGGGCCGCTCTGGGGCCAACGTCCTGACTTTC. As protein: CAISESLAGRSGANVLTF.